The rows below give T cell receptor beta chains drawn from one sample of a study of beta chain features in type 1 diabetes. Profiled with immunoSEQ multiplex PCR; TCRdb holds only in-frame clones, not every one. The sample records around 140,000 clones, about 13% being singletons. The sample taken for sequencing was central memory CD4+ T cells from blood. These receptors were taken from a man aged 18 to 30 with type 1 diabetes. Both conserved end residues are part of each CDR3. D genes are given only for firm matches. The listing skips clone size in some rows; elsewhere it reads once, few, many or a size class.

length	D	V	size	J	CDR3	DNA
12	.	TRBV30	.	TRBJ1-3	CAWRTDGNTIYF	TGTGCCTGGAGGACAGACGGAAACACCATATATTTT
14	.	TRBV2	few	TRBJ2-3	CASKLDKSTDTQYF	TGTGCCAGCAAACTAGACAAAAGCACAGATACGCAGTATTTT
16	TRBD1	TRBV18	.	TRBJ1-2	CASSPGQVPHGDGYTF	TGTGCCAGCTCACCGGGACAGGTCCCCCACGGGGATGGCTACACCTTC
15	.	TRBV5-1	few	TRBJ2-2	CASSLGTENTGELFF	TGCGCCAGCAGCTTGGGGACAGAGAACACCGGGGAGCTGTTTTTT
15	.	TRBV27	.	TRBJ1-1	CASSSRTSTNTEAFF	TGTGCCAGCAGTTCGAGGACATCCACTAACACTGAAGCTTTCTTT
15	TRBD2	TRBV4-2	few	TRBJ2-7	CASSQELADVYEQYF	TGTGCCAGCAGCCAAGAACTAGCGGACGTATACGAGCAGTACTTC
13	.	TRBV30	.	TRBJ1-1	CAWRTYMNTEAFF	TGTGCCTGGAGGACCTACATGAACACTGAAGCTTTCTTT
13	.	TRBV5-1	.	TRBJ1-2	CASGREGTDGYTF	TGCGCCAGCGGAAGGGAAGGAACGGATGGCTACACCTTC
14	.	TRBV5-4	.	TRBJ1-1	CASSLVGGYTEAFF	TGTGCCAGCAGCTTGGTAGGCGGTTACACTGAAGCTTTCTTT
14	.	TRBV5-4	.	TRBJ1-6	CASSLEQDNSPLHF	TGTGCCAGCAGCTTGGAACAGGATAATTCACCCCTCCACTTT
13	.	TRBV19	.	TRBJ2-3	CASKGEGTDTQYF	TGTGCCAGTAAGGGGGAGGGAACAGATACGCAGTATTTT
17	TRBD1	TRBV5-1	.	TRBJ2-7	CASSLAKLDRVNYEQYF	TGCGCCAGCAGCTTGGCCAAGCTGGACAGGGTAAACTACGAGCAGTACTTC
14	.	TRBV28	many	TRBJ2-6	CASSPSPTTTVLTF	TGTGCCAGCAGCCCGAGTCCTACGACGACCGTCCTGACTTTC
13	.	TRBV27	many	TRBJ1-2	CASSRAGGYGYTF	TGTGCCAGCAGTCGGGCGGGAGGCTATGGCTACACCTTC
14	TRBD1	TRBV10-3	few	TRBJ2-7	CAISETTRTGEQYF	TGTGCCATCAGTGAGACTACCCGGACAGGGGAGCAGTACTTC
15	TRBD2	TRBV4-2	few	TRBJ2-3	CASSPVAGGTDTQYF	TGTGCCAGCAGCCCGGTAGCGGGAGGCACAGATACGCAGTATTTT
13	.	TRBV7-9	.	TRBJ1-2	CASSFGSDYGYTF	TGTGCCAGCAGCTTCGGCAGCGACTATGGCTACACCTTC
15	.	TRBV10-3	many	TRBJ2-3	CAISESGAAELTQYF	TGTGCCATCAGTGAGTCTGGAGCGGCAGAACTCACGCAGTATTTT
13	.	TRBV28	few	TRBJ2-5	CASSPGFQETQYF	TGTGCCAGCAGTCCGGGGTTTCAAGAGACCCAGTACTTC
14	TRBD1	TRBV7-6	.	TRBJ1-2	CASSLATGGRGYTF	TGTGCCAGCAGCTTAGCCACAGGGGGAAGAGGCTACACCTTC
17	TRBD2	TRBV10-2	.	TRBJ2-3	CASRHLGLAGGTDTQYF	TGCGCCAGCAGACACCTGGGACTAGCGGGGGGAACAGATACGCAGTATTTT
14	.	TRBV7-9	few	TRBJ2-7	CASSSIRGGYEQYF	TGTGCCAGCAGCAGCATCAGGGGGGGCTACGAGCAGTACTTC
15	.	TRBV5-4	few	TRBJ2-4	CASSPSQGQGYIQYF	TGTGCCAGCAGCCCCTCCCAGGGGCAAGGGTACATTCAGTACTTC
13	.	TRBV30	few	TRBJ1-1	CAWTRQVNTEAFF	TGTGCCTGGACACGCCAGGTGAACACTGAAGCTTTCTTT
16	TRBD1	TRBV4-2	.	TRBJ2-2	CASSQGTGANTGELFF	TGTGCCAGCAGCCAAGGGACAGGCGCGAACACCGGGGAGCTGTTTTTT
11	.	TRBV7-2	few	TRBJ2-5	CASSFSETQYF	TGTGCCAGCAGCTTTAGCGAGACCCAGTACTTC
15	TRBD1	TRBV25-1	few	TRBJ2-2	CASSDLTGRLGELFF	TGTGCCAGCAGTGACCTGACAGGGAGACTCGGGGAGCTGTTTTTT
16	.	TRBV18	few	TRBJ1-1	CASSPRIAGVNTEAFF	TGTGCCAGCTCACCCCGAATCGCAGGGGTGAACACTGAAGCTTTCTTT
14	.	TRBV6-1	few	TRBJ1-1	CASSEALGQNEAFF	TGTGCCAGCAGTGAAGCGCTAGGACAAAATGAAGCTTTCTTT
14	.	TRBV2	.	TRBJ1-4	CVTTEGGGTEKLFF	TGTGTAACTACCGAAGGGGGGGGCACCGAAAAACTGTTTTTT
16	TRBD2	TRBV11-2	many	TRBJ2-3	CASSLGIAGPTDTQYF	TGTGCCAGCAGCTTAGGGATAGCGGGGCCCACAGATACGCAGTATTTT
11	.	TRBV19	.	TRBJ2-7	CASSIRNEQYF	TGTGCCAGTAGTATCAGGAACGAGCAGTACTTC
14	.	TRBV7-8	.	TRBJ1-2	CASSARHSGSGYTF	TGTGCCAGCAGCGCTCGCCATTCGGGGAGTGGCTACACCTTC
14	TRBD1	TRBV5-1	.	TRBJ2-3	CASTTTGVTDTQYF	TGCGCCAGCACCACGACAGGGGTCACAGATACGCAGTATTTT
13	TRBD1	TRBV29-1	few	TRBJ1-3	CSVRGQGGNTIYF	TGCAGCGTTAGGGGACAGGGAGGCAACACCATATATTTT
15	.	TRBV30	few	TRBJ2-2	CAWSVLRTFTGELFF	TGTGCCTGGAGTGTACTCAGGACATTCACCGGGGAGCTGTTTTTT
14	.	TRBV28	few	TRBJ1-2	CAIRQSGGNYGYTF	TGTGCCATCAGACAGTCGGGGGGAAACTATGGCTACACCTTC
15	TRBD1	TRBV4-1	.	TRBJ1-5	CASSQGQGEGQPQHF	TGCGCCAGCAGCCAAGGGCAGGGGGAGGGTCAGCCCCAGCATTTT
14	.	TRBV6-1	few	TRBJ2-5	CASSEAGTPETQYF	TGTGCCAGCAGTGAGGCAGGGACTCCGGAGACCCAGTACTTC
13	.	TRBV5-1	many	TRBJ2-7	CASSLGVSYEQYF	TGCGCCAGCAGCTTGGGAGTCTCCTACGAGCAGTACTTC
15	TRBD1	TRBV30	.	TRBJ2-2	CAWTGQGTNTGELFF	TGTGCCTGGACCGGACAGGGAACGAACACCGGGGAGCTGTTTTTT
15	.	TRBV11-3	few	TRBJ2-5	CASSSTRKFQETQYF	TGTGCCAGCAGCTCCACCCGGAAATTCCAAGAGACCCAGTACTTC
15	.	TRBV4-1	few	TRBJ1-5	CASSHSEDSNQPQHF	TGCGCCAGCAGCCACTCGGAGGATAGCAATCAGCCCCAGCATTTT
15	.	TRBV27	.	TRBJ1-1	CASSLTRAGGTEAFF	TGTGCCAGCAGTTTAACCCGGGCGGGAGGGACTGAAGCTTTCTTT
16	.	TRBV7-9	.	TRBJ1-4	CASSSNVGAGSEKLFF	TGTGCCAGCAGCTCAAATGTGGGGGCTGGTAGTGAAAAACTGTTTTTT
15	.	TRBV6-5	.	TRBJ1-5	CASSPIGGANQPQHF	TGTGCCAGCAGCCCAATAGGAGGGGCCAATCAGCCCCAGCATTTT
17	TRBD2	TRBV10-3	few	TRBJ2-2	CAISESKTSGNTGELFF	TGTGCCATCAGTGAGTCGAAGACTAGCGGAAACACCGGGGAGCTGTTTTTT
13	.	TRBV7-9	many	TRBJ2-1	CASSLGHSNEQFF	TGTGCCAGCAGCTTAGGACATTCCAATGAGCAGTTCTTC
13	.	TRBV12-5	few	TRBJ1-1	CASGSTGNTEAFF	TGTGCTAGTGGTTCCACAGGGAACACTGAAGCTTTCTTT
14	TRBD1	TRBV7-3	.	TRBJ1-1	CASSYRQGSTEAFF	TGTGCCAGCAGCTACCGACAGGGGAGCACTGAAGCTTTCTTT
14	TRBD1	TRBV2	few	TRBJ2-1	CASNMGQGVNEQFF	TGTGCCAGCAACATGGGACAGGGAGTCAATGAGCAGTTCTTC